The 25 T cell receptor beta chains below come from one sample, sequenced in a study of cytomegalovirus exposure and HLA in healthy donors. This PCR relied on a set of 60 Vbeta primers and 13 Jbeta primers. Profiled with immunoSEQ multiplex PCR; TCRdb holds only in-frame clones, not every one. Of over 150,000 clones detected, roughly 70% appear once; the ten largest clones hold 2.5% to 3%. The sample was PBMCs. The receptors derive from a woman aged 50 to 60 in good health and CMV-seropositive.

V gene TRBV5-1 combines with J gene TRBJ2-3; 9 nucleotides align to TRBD1. The germline V gene has CDR1 SGHRS and CDR2 YFSETQ. The CDR3 covers 15 residues. V lost 0 bases to trimming and J lost 6 bases; unmatched junction nucleotides: 5. The CDR3 is CASSLEGQGEDTQYF. CDR3 sequence (DNA): TGCGCCAGCAGCTTGGAGGGACAGGGTGAGGATACGCAGTATTTT.

On this clone itself: This same CDR3 is encoded by further DNA sequences in the sample. The chain couples TRBV18 to TRBJ2-3; 9 bases agree with TRBD2. The ends lost 3 bases at V and 2 bases at J; junction bases unmatched: 9. The V gene's germline CDR1 is KGHSH and CDR2 LQKENI. The CDR3 loop spans 17 amino acids. Written as DNA, the CDR3 is TGTGCCAGCTCACCTCGGAGTCTAGCGGGGAACACAGATACGCAGTATTTT. It codes for CASSPRSLAGNTDTQYF.

The chain couples TRBV5-6 to TRBJ2-2; 8 nucleotides align to TRBD2. This CDR3 is built from 16 residues. Germline values: CDR1 SGHDT, CDR2 YYEEEE. The trim removed 0 bases at V and 4 bases at J, leaving 5 bases unmatched. The CDR3 DNA sequence: TGTGCCAGCAGCTTGGGTTCCGCGGGGGGCACCGGGGAGCTGTTTTTT. Translating it yields CASSLGSAGGTGELFF.

The chain employs TRBV9 and TRBJ2-1; TRBD2 matches at 10 bases. CDR1 is SGDLS and CDR2 is YYNGEE in the germline V gene. J gave up 8 bases and V 3 bases, and 5 bases lay outside the gene matches. The CDR3 length is 14 residues. This CDR3 reads CASSAQRGGYEQFF. The CDR3 bases are TGTGCCAGCAGCGCCCAGCGGGGGGGCTATGAGCAGTTCTTC.

J is TRBJ1-2 and V is TRBV2; 8 bases map to TRBD1. Germline loops: CDR1 SNHLY, CDR2 FYNNEI. The CDR3 covers 14 residues. With V trimmed by 2 bases and J by 8 bases, 7 bases remained unmatched. DNA for the CDR3: TGTGCCAGCAGTGAAAGGACAGGGCAGCCGGGCTACACCTTC. This sequence encodes CASSERTGQPGYTF.

The CDR3 DNA is TGCGCCAGCAGCTTGGGGGGACAGGGGTGGGCTGAAGCTTTCTTT. This codes for CASSLGGQGWAEAFF. The genes are TRBV5-1 and TRBJ1-1, with 10 bases that match TRBD1. The V segment lost 0 bases and the J segment 6 bases; nucleotides outside the gene matches: 5. The CDR3 extends over 15 amino acids. The V gene's germline CDR1 is SGHRS and CDR2 YFSETQ. Combining the CDR3 with reference TRBV5-1 and TRBJ1-1 gives the whole variable domain KAGVTQTPRYLIKTRGQQVTLSCSPISGHRSVSWYQQTPGQGLQFLFEYFSETQRNKGNFPGRFSGRQFSNSRSEMNVSTLELGDSALYLCASSLGGQGWAEAFFGQGTRLTVV.

This clone appeared a few times. V usage is TRBV4-1 and J usage is TRBJ1-3; D remains unclear. The CDR3 is 15 residues long. From germline, CDR1 is MGHRA and CDR2 YSYEKL. V lost 4 bases and J 4 bases, leaving 14 bases between the germline ends. The CDR3 DNA reads TGCGCCAGCAGCCTCAACGCGAACTCGGGAAACACCATATATTTT. Amino acid sequence: CASSLNANSGNTIYF.

This chain connects TRBV2 to TRBJ1-5, with 8 bases aligning to TRBD1. Losses at the gene ends were 6 bases for V and 0 bases for J; bases not matched to a gene: 1. Germline V gene data show CDR1 as SNHLY and CDR2 as FYNNEI. The CDR3 extends over 14 amino acids. In DNA, the CDR3 is TGTGCCAGCAGAGGGACAGGTAGCAATCAGCCCCAGCATTTT. This translates into CASRGTGSNQPQHF.

The chain links TRBV5-8 to TRBJ1-1; 9 bases are shared with TRBD1. V gave up 4 bases and J gave up 0 bases; unmatched junction bases: 10. The CDR3 runs to 17 residues. In germline, CDR1 is SGHTS, CDR2 YDEGEE. CDR3 nucleotide sequence: TGTGCCAGCAGCATTAACAGGGGACAGGGCTTGAACACTGAAGCTTTCTTT. Translation: CASSINRGQGLNTEAFF.

This clone was recorded only once. The chain is built from TRBV10-1 and TRBJ2-2; possible D gene TRBD1, 6 bases. Trimming took off 5 bases at V and 0 bases at J, with 13 bases between the two ends. From germline, CDR1 is WNHNN and CDR2 SYGVQD (reference sequence). This CDR3 contains 16 residues. The chain's CDR3 is CASSIDRFPNTGELFF. CDR3 DNA: TGCGCCAGCAGTATAGACAGGTTTCCGAACACCGGGGAGCTGTTTTTT.

There are a few counts of this clone. The V and J genes are TRBV19 and TRBJ1-1; no clear D gene. Germline lookup yields CDR1 LNHDA and CDR2 SQIVND (reference sequence). This CDR3 is 12 amino acids long. Trimming cost V 5 bases and J 7 bases, with 11 bases left between them. CDR3 bases: TGTGCCAGTAGTCCTGACGGGAATGAAGCTTTCTTT. Its protein is CASSPDGNEAFF.

The sample holds a few counts of this clone. This chain joins TRBV5-1 and TRBJ2-1; D unresolved. Germline V gene sequence: CDR1 SGHRS, CDR2 YFSETQ. The CDR3 is 15 amino acids. Trimming cost V 0 bases and J 0 bases, with 7 bases left between them. CDR3 bases: TGCGCCAGCAGCTTGGCCTCTAGCTCCTACAATGAGCAGTTCTTC. Its translation: CASSLASSSYNEQFF. The full variable domain, with the rest looked up from reference TRBV5-1 and TRBJ2-1, is KAGVTQTPRYLIKTRGQQVTLSCSPISGHRSVSWYQQTPGQGLQFLFEYFSETQRNKGNFPGRFSGRQFSNSRSEMNVSTLELGDSALYLCASSLASSSYNEQFFGPGTRLTVL.

This clone is a singleton in its sample. The chain uses TRBV5-1 and TRBJ1-1, with D uncertain. With 6 bases removed from V and 0 bases from J, the gap between germline ends came to 15 bases. CDR3 length: 15 residues. Germline V lookup: CDR1 SGHRS, CDR2 YFSETQ. CDR3 protein: CASTRGGNLNTEAFF. The CDR3 DNA reads TGCGCCAGCACCCGAGGAGGGAATCTGAACACTGAAGCTTTCTTT.

V is TRBV13 and J is TRBJ1-2, with 8 bases lining up with TRBD1. Germline CDR1 and CDR2: PRHDT and FYEKMQ (reference sequence). The CDR3 runs 15 residues. The trim removed 5 bases at V and 5 bases at J, leaving 10 bases unmatched. In DNA, the CDR3 is TGTGCCAGCAGCGGAACCGGACAGGGAGGGTATGGCTACACCTTC. Its translation is CASSGTGQGGYGYTF.

This clone was picked up one time. The V gene is TRBV7-7, the J gene TRBJ2-5; 9 nucleotides align to TRBD1. Looked up from germline, CDR1 is SSHAT and CDR2 is FNYEAQ (reference sequence). J was trimmed by 4 bases and V by 5 bases; bases with no gene match: 5. The CDR3 length is 14 residues. CDR3 sequence (DNA): TGTGCCAGCAGCCGGACGGGACAGGGAGAGACCCAGTACTTC. Residues: CASSRTGQGETQYF.

J is TRBJ2-1 and V is TRBV19; maybe TRBD1 (5 bases). Trimming cost V 3 bases and J 7 bases, with 10 bases left between them. CDR1 is LNHDA, CDR2 SQIVND, per germline (reference sequence). The CDR3 contains 13 residues. CDR3 DNA sequence: TGTGCCAGTAGTATGGACAAGTCGAATGAGCAGTTCTTC. Translating it yields CASSMDKSNEQFF.

V gene TRBV30 combines with J gene TRBJ1-1; TRBD1 might be the D (5 bases). The germline V gene has CDR1 GTSNPN and CDR2 SVGIG (reference sequence). The CDR3 has 14 amino acids. The V end was cut by 2 bases, the J end by 9 bases, with 19 bases between. Written as DNA, the CDR3 is TGTGCCTGGAGTAAACAATTGATCCAGGGTAAAGCTTTCTTT. Encoded protein: CAWSKQLIQGKAFF.

The chain carries TRBV6-5 and TRBJ1-6; tentative D call: TRBD1 (6 bases). CDR1 is MNHEY and CDR2 is SVGAGI in the germline V gene. There are 16 residues in the CDR3. Trimming took off 0 bases at V and 10 bases at J, with 16 bases between the two ends. The CDR3 here is CASSYSFQGKESPLHF. Written as DNA, the CDR3 is TGTGCCAGCAGTTACTCTTTCCAGGGGAAAGAATCACCCCTCCACTTT.

The chain carries TRBV11-3 and TRBJ2-3; 7 positions match TRBD2. Germline V gene lookup returns CDR1 SGHNT and CDR2 YENEEA. The CDR3 covers 15 residues. Germline trimming cut 5 bases from V and 6 bases from J; bases unmatched to any gene: 11. The chain's CDR3 is CASSIGTTLGDTQYF. The CDR3, as DNA: TGTGCCAGCAGCATAGGGACTACCCTAGGCGATACGCAGTATTTT.

The gene calls are TRBV7-9 and TRBJ2-3; no clear D gene. V was pared by 4 bases and J by 0 bases, with 11 bases between. Germline V gives CDR1 SEHNR, CDR2 FQNEAQ (reference sequence). The CDR3 spans 15 residues. The CDR3: CASSSLSTSTDTQYF. CDR3 nucleotide sequence: TGTGCCAGCAGCTCTCTGAGTACCAGCACAGATACGCAGTATTTT. Full variable domain (outside the CDR3, taken from reference TRBV7-9 and TRBJ2-3): DTGVSQNPRHKITKRGQNVTFRCDPISEHNRLYWYRQTLGQGPEFLTYFQNEAQLEKSRLLSDRFSAERPKGSFSTLEIQRTEQGDSAMYLCASSSLSTSTDTQYFGPGTRLTVL.

This chain links TRBV2 with TRBJ2-5, with TRBD2 matching over 8 bases. The CDR3 is 13 amino acids. The junction had 11 bases not matched to a gene; V was cut back by 8 bases and J by 9 bases. Germline CDR1 and CDR2: SNHLY and FYNNEI. The CDR3 DNA follows: TGTGCCAGCCAAGACTACCCCGGGGGGGCCCAGTACTTC. Amino acid sequence: CASQDYPGGAQYF.

This chain uses TRBV19 with TRBJ2-3; TRBD1 matches 12 bases. CDR3 length: 17 residues. The trim removed 4 bases at V and 4 bases at J, leaving 9 bases unmatched. Germline lookup yields CDR1 LNHDA and CDR2 SQIVND (reference sequence). This CDR3 reads CASSTRPGQGAADTQYF. CDR3 bases: TGTGCCAGTAGTACTCGTCCGGGACAGGGGGCAGCAGATACGCAGTATTTT.

The chain uses TRBV6-1 and TRBJ2-7; D is possibly TRBD2 (6 bases). Germline CDR1 and CDR2: MNHNS and SASEGT. The CDR3 has 12 amino acids. V lost 2 bases and J lost 5, with 7 bases in between. The CDR3 protein is CASSEWRDEQYF. In nucleotides, the CDR3 is TGTGCCAGCAGTGAATGGAGGGACGAGCAGTACTTC.

This rearrangement joins TRBV9 to TRBJ2-3, with 9 bases aligning to TRBD2. In germline, CDR1 is SGDLS, CDR2 YYNGEE. The CDR3 is made up of 15 amino acids. The V and J ends lost 0 bases and 4 bases, in that order; junction bases with no gene match: 3. CDR3 nucleotides: TGTGCCAGCAGCGTAGATAGCGGGGGTTCAGATACGCAGTATTTT. Translated: CASSVDSGGSDTQYF.

The chain couples TRBV9 to TRBJ1-1; D is possibly TRBD1 (6 bases). The CDR3 is 13 residues long. Germline assignment: CDR1 SGDLS and CDR2 YYNGEE. The V end was cut by 0 bases, the J end by 10 bases, with 13 bases between. The CDR3 DNA follows: TGTGCCAGCAGCGTAGAGTCCAGGGGTTTAGCTTTCTTT. Its translation is CASSVESRGLAFF.